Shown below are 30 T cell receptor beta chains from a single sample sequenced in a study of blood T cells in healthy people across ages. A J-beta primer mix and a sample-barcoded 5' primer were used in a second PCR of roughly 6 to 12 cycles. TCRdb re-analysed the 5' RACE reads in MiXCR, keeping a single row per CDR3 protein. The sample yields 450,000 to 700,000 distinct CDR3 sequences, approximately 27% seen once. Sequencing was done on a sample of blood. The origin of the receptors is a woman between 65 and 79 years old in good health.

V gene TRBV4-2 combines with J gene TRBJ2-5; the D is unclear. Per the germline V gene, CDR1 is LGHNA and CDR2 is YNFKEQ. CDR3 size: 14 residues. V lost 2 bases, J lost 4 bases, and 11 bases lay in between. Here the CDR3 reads CASSQTGLRETQYF. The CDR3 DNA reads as TGTGCCAGCAGCCAAACCGGGTTAAGAGAGACCCAGTACTTC.

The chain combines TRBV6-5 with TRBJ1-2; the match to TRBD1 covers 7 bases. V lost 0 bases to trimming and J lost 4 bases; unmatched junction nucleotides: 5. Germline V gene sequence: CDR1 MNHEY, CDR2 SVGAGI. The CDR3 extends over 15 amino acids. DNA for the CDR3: TGTGCCAGCAGTTACTCAGGGGGCAGGGTCTATGGCTACACCTTC. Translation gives CASSYSGGRVYGYTF.

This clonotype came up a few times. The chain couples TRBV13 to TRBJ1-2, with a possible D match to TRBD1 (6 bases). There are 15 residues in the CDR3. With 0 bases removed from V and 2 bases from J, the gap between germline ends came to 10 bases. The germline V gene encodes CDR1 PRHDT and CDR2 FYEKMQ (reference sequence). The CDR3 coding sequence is TGTGCCAGCAGCTTAGGGGACAGAACGAACTATGGCTACACCTTC. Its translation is CASSLGDRTNYGYTF.

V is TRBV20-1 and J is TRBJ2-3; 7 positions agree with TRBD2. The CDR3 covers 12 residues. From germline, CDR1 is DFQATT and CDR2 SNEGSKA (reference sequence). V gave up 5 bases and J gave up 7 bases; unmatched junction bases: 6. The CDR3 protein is CSAQRGGNTQYF. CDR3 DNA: TGCAGTGCTCAACGGGGAGGGAATACGCAGTATTTT.

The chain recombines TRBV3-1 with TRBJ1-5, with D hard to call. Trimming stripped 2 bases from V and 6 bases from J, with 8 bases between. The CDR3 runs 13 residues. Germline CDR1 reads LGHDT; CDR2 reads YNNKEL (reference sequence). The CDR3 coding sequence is TGTGCCAGCAGCCAAATGGTAACTCAGCCCCAGCATTTT. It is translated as CASSQMVTQPQHF.

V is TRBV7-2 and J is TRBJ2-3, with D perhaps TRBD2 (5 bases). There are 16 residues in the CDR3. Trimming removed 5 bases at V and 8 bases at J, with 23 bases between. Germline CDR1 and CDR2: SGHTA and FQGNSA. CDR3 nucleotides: TGTGCCAGCAGCCTTGTCGACTATCAGCCGCCAGCTACGCAGTATTTT. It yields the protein CASSLVDYQPPATQYF.

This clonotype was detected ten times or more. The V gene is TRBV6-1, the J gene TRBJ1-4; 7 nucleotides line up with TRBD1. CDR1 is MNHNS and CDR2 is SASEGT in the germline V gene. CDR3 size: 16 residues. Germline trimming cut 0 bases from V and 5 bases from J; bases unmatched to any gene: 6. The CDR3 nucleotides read TGTGCCAGCAGTGAAGCAGTGGGACAGATAAATGAAAAACTGTTTTTT. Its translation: CASSEAVGQINEKLFF.

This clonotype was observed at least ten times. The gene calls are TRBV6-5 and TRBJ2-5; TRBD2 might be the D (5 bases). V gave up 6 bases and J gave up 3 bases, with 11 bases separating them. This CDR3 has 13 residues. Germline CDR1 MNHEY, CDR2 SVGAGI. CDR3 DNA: TGTGCCAGCAGACCTCCCGGGGAAGAGACCCAGTACTTC. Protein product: CASRPPGEETQYF.

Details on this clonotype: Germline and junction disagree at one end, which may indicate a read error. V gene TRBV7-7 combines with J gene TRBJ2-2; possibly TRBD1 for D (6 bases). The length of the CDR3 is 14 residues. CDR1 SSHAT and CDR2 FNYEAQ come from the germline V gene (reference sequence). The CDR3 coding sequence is TGTGCTAGCAGCTTAGCGCCAGGGGCCGGGGAGCTGTTTTTT. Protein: CASSLAPGAGELFF.

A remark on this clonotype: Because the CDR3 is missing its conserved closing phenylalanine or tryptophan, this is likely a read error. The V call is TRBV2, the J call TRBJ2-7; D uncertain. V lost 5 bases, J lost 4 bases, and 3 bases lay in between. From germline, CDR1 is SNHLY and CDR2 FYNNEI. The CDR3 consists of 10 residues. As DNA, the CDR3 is TGTGCCAGCAGTTTTTACGAGCAGTACTTA. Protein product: CASSFYEQYL.

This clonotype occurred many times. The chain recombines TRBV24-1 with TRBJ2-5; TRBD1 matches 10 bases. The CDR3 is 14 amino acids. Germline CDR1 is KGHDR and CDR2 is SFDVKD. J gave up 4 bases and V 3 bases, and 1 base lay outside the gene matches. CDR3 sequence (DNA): TGTGCCACCAGTGATCGGACAGGGGGAGAGACCCAGTACTTC. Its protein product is CATSDRTGGETQYF.

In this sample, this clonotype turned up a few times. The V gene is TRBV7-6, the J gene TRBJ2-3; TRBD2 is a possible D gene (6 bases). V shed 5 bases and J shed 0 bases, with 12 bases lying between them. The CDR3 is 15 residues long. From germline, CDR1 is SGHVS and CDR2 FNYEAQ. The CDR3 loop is CASSKTSGSTDTQYF. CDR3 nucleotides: TGTGCCAGCAGCAAGACTAGTGGAAGCACAGATACGCAGTATTTT.

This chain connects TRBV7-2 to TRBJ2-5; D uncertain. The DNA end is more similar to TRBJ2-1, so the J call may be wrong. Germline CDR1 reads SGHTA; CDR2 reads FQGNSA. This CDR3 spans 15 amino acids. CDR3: CASSLAGSVYNEQFF. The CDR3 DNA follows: TGTGCCAGCAGCTTAGCAGGTTCCGTCTACAATGAGCAGTTCTTC.

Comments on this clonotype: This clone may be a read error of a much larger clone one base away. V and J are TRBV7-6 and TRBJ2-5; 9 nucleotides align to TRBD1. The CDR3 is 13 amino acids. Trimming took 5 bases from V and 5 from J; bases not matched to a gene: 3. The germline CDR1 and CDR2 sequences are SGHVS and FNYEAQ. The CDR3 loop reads CASSPDRGETQYF. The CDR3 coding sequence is TGTGCCAGCAGCCCGGACAGGGGCGAGACCCAGTACTTC.

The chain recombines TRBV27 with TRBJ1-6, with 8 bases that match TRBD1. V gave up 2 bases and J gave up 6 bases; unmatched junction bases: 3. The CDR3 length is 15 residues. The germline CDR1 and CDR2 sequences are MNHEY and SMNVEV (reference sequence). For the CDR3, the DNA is TGTGCCAGCAGTTTACAGGGGGCCCGTAATTCACCCCTCCACTTT. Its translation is CASSLQGARNSPLHF.

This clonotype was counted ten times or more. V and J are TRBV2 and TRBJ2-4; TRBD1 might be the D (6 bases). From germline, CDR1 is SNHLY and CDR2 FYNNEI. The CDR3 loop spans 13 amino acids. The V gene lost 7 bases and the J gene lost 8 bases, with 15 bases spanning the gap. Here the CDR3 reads CASMPRSGDIQYF. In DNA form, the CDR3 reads TGTGCCAGCATGCCTCGATCAGGGGACATTCAGTACTTC.

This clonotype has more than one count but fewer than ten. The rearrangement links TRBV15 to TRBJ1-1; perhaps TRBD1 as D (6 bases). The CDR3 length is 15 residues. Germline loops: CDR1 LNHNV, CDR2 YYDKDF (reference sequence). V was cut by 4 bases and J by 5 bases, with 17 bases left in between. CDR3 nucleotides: TGTGCCACCAGCACACGTCCAGGGGATAGTACTGAAGCTTTCTTT. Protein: CATSTRPGDSTEAFF.

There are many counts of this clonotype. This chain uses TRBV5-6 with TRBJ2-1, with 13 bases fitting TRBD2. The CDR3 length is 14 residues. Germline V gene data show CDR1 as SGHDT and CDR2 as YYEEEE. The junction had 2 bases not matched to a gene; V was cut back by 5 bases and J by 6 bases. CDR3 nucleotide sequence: TGTGCCAGCAGACTAGCGGGGGGGCCCAATGAGCAGTTCTTC. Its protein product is CASRLAGGPNEQFF. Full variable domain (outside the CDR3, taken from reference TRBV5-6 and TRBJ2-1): DAGVTQSPTHLIKTRGQQVTLRCSPKSGHDTVSWYQQALGQGPQFIFQYYEEEERQRGNFPDRFSGHQFPNYSSELNVNALLLGDSALYLCASRLAGGPNEQFFGPGTRLTVL.

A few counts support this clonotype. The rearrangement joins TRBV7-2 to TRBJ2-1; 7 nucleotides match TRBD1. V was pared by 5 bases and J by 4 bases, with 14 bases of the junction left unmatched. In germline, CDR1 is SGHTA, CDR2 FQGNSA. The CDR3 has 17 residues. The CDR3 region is CASSKQTGSSAYNEQFF. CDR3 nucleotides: TGTGCCAGCAGCAAACAGACAGGGAGTTCGGCTTACAATGAGCAGTTCTTC.

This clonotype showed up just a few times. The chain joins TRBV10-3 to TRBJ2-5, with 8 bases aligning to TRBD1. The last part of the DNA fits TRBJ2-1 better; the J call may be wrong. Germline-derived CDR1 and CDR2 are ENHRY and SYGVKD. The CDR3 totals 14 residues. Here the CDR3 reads CAIQGASRYNEQFF. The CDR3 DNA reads TGTGCCATCCAGGGGGCTAGCCGGTACAATGAGCAGTTCTTC.

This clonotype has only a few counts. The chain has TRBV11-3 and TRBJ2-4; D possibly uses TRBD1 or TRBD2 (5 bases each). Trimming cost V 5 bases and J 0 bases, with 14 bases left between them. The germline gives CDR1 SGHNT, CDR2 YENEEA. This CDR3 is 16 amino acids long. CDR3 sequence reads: CASSQDGGLAKNIQYF. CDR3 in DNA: TGTGCCAGCAGCCAAGATGGGGGATTAGCCAAAAACATTCAGTACTTC. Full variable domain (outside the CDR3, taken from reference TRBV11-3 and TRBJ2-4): EAGVVQSPRYKIIEKKQPVAFWCNPISGHNTLYWYLQNLGQGPELLIRYENEEAVDDSQLPKDRFSAERLKGVDSTLKIQPAELGDSAVYLCASSQDGGLAKNIQYFGAGTRLSVL.

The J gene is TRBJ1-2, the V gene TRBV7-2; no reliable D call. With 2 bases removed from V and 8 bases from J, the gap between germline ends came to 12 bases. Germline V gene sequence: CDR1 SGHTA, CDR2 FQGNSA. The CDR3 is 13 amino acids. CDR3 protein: CASSLRPEGGYTF. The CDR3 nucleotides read TGTGCCAGCAGCTTACGTCCGGAAGGCGGCTACACCTTC.

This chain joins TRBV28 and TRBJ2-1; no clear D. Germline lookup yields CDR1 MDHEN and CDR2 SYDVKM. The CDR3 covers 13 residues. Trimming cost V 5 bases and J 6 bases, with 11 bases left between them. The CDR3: CASSRPQSNEQFF. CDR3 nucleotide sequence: TGTGCCAGCAGTCGGCCACAGTCCAATGAGCAGTTCTTC.

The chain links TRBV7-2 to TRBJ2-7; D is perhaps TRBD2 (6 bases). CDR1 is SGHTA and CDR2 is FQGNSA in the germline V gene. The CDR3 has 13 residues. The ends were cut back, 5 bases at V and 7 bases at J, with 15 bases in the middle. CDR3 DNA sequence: TGTGCCAGCAGCCCCCCGGGACTTCAGGAGCAGTACTTC. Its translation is CASSPPGLQEQYF.

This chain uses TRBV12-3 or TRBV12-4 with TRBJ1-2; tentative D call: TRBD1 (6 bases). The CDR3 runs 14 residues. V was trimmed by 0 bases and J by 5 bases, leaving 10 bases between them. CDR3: CASSLATGSYGYTF. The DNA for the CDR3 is TGTGCCAGCAGTTTAGCGACAGGTTCTTATGGCTACACCTTC.

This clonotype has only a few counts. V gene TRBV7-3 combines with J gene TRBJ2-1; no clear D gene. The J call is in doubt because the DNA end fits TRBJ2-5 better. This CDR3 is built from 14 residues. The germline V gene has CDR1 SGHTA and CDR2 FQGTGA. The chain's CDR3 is CASSANRGTETQYF. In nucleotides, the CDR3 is TGTGCCAGCAGCGCTAACCGCGGCACAGAGACCCAGTACTTC.

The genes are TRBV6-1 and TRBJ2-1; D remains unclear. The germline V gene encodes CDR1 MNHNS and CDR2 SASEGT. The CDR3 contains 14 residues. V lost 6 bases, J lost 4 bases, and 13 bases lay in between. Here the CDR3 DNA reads TGTGCCAGCAGGAACCCCCTAGATTACAATGAGCAGTTCTTC. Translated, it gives CASRNPLDYNEQFF.

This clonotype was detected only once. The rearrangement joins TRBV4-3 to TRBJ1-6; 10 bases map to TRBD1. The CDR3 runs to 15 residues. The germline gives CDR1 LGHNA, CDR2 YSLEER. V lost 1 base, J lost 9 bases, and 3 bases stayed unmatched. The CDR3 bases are TGCGCCAGCAGCCAAGTGACAGGGGGCAGTTCACCCCTCCACTTT. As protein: CASSQVTGGSSPLHF.

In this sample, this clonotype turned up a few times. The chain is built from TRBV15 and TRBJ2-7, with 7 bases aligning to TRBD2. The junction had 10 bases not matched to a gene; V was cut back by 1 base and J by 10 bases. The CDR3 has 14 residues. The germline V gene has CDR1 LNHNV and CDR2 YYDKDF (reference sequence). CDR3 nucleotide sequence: TGTGCCACCAGCAGAGGGTTGGGAACTAGCGAACAGTACTTC. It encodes CATSRGLGTSEQYF.

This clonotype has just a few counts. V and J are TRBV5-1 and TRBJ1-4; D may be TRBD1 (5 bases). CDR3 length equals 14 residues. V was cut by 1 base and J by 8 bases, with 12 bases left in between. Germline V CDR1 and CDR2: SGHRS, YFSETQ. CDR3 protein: CASSLSWGEEKLFF. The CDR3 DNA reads TGCGCCAGCAGCTTGTCCTGGGGCGAGGAAAAACTGTTTTTT.